The present entry profiles one T cell receptor beta chain with its context. Antigen specificity is unknown. The germline CDR1 and CDR2 sequences are ENHRY and SYGVKD. The CDR3 covers 12 residues. Unsorted whole blood yielded the total RNA, with T cells left unselected. Using TCRalpha and TCRbeta cDNA, the researchers carried out two nested PCRs that lasted 16 and 9 cycles. With the 5' RACE reads reprocessed, TCRdb shows one record per CDR3 protein and no DNA. The sample has about 330,000 distinct CDR3 sequences. The data derive from a study of monozygotic twins with inflammatory bowel disease. Whole-study results and caveats: People with IBD had fewer clonotypes in common with others than healthy twins did, especially with disease activity. Repertoire similarity did not differ between concordant and discordant twins, possibly owing to limited power.

The sample was blood. The chain links TRBV10-3 to TRBJ2-7. The sequence came from a human donor with ulcerative colitis or Crohn's disease, or a healthy co-twin of an affected twin (not recorded which). This CDR3 reads CASTSVPYEQYF.